A single count supports the clone carrying this T cell receptor beta chain. Its antigen is not identified. These data come from a study of radiation and T cells in renal cell carcinoma. General study points: No pretreatment tumor biopsies were available for baseline clonotypes. In blood, top tumor clones expanded by 2 weeks, shrinking by 4.

The CDR3 is 14 amino acids. The germline CDR1 and CDR2 sequences are SGHRS and YFSETQ. V lost 0 bases and J lost 3, with 7 bases in between. Data came from immunoSEQ multiplex PCR; TCRdb stores just in-frame clones and leaves some out. Here the sample spans 150,000 or so clones, less than 90% being singletons. The time point is: baseline pretreatment blood. Treatment indicated: 15 Gy SBRT to primary tumor, nephrectomy 4 weeks later. Sequencing was performed on blood, taken from a patient whose treatment included radiotherapy and nephrectomy. The chain is built from TRBV5-1 and TRBJ1-5; possible D gene TRBD1, 5 bases. The source is a woman aged 70-85 years with renal cell carcinoma. In DNA, the CDR3 is TGCGCCAGCAGCTTGGGGGGGTTCAATCAGCCCCAGCATTTT. This translates into CASSLGGFNQPQHF.